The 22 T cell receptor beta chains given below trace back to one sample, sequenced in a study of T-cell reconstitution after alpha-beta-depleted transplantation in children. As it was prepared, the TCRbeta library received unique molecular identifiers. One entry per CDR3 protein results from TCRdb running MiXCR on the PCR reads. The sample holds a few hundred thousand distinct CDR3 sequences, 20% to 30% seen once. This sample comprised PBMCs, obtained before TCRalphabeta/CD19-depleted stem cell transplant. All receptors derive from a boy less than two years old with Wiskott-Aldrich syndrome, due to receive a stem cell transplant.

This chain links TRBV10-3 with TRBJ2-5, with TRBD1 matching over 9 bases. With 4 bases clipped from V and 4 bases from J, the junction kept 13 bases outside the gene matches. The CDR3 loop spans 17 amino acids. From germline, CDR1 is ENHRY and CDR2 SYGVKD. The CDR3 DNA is TGTGCCATCAGTGGGCGACCGGGACAGGGCGGACGAGAGACCCAGTACTTC. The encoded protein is CAISGRPGQGGRETQYF.

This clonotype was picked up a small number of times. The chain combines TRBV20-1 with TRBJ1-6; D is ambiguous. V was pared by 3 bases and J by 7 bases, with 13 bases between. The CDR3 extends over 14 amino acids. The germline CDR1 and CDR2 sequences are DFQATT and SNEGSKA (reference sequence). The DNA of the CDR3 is TGCAGTGCTAGTGGGTGGCGCGCCAATTCACCCCTCCACTTT. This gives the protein CSASGWRANSPLHF.

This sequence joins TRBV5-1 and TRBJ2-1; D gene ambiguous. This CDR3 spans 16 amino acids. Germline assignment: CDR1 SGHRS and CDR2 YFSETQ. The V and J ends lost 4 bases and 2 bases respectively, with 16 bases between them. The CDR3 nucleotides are TGCGCCAGCAGCCAGCCCTTCTTACTTACCTACAATGAGCAGTTCTTC. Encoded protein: CASSQPFLLTYNEQFF. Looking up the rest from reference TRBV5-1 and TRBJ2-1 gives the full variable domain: KAGVTQTPRYLIKTRGQQVTLSCSPISGHRSVSWYQQTPGQGLQFLFEYFSETQRNKGNFPGRFSGRQFSNSRSEMNVSTLELGDSALYLCASSQPFLLTYNEQFFGPGTRLTVL.

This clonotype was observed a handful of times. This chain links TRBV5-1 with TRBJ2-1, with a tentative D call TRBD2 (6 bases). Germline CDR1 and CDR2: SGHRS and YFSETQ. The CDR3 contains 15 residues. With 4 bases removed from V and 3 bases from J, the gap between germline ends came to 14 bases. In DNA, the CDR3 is TGCGCCAGCAGCCCCTCTGGGGGAGGCTACAATGAGCAGTTCTTC. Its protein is CASSPSGGGYNEQFF.

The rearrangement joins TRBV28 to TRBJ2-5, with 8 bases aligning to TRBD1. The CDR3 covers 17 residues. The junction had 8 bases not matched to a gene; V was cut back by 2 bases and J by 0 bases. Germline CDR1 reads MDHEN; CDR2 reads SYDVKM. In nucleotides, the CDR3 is TGTGCCAGCAGTTTACTCAGGGGGCATCGGTACCAAGAGACCCAGTACTTC. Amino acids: CASSLLRGHRYQETQYF.

The CDR3 loop is CASSYGQGGTGELFF. CDR3 nucleotides: TGTGCCAGCAGCTATGGACAGGGTGGCACCGGGGAGCTGTTTTTT. The chain is built from TRBV7-2 and TRBJ2-2, with TRBD1 identical over 8 bases. CDR3 size: 15 residues. The germline CDR1 and CDR2 sequences are SGHTA and FQGNSA. V lost 4 bases and J lost 4; bases outside the gene matches: 5.

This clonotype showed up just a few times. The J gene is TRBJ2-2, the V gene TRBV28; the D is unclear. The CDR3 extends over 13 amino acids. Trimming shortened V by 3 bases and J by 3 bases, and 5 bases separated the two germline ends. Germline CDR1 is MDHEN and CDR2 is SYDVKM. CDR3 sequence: CASSFRDTGELFF. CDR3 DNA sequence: TGTGCCAGCAGTTTTCGCGACACCGGGGAGCTGTTTTTT.

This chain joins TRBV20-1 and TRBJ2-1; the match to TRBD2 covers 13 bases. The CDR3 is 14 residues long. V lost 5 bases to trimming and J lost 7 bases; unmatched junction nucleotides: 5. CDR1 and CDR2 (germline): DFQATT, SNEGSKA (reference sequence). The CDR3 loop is CSALTSGRENEQFF. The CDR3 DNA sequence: TGCAGTGCTCTTACTAGCGGGAGGGAAAATGAGCAGTTCTTC.

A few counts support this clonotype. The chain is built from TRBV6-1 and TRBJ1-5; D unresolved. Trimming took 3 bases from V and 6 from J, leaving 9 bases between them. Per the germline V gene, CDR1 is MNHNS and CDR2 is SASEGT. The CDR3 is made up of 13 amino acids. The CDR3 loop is CASSDRLRQPQHF. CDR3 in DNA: TGTGCCAGCAGTGACAGACTTCGTCAGCCCCAGCATTTT.

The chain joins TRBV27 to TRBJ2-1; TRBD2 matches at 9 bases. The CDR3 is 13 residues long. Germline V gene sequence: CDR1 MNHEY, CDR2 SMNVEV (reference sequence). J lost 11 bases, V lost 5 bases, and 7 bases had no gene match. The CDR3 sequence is CASSLTSGQKQFF. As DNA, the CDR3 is TGTGCCAGCAGTCTGACTAGCGGACAGAAGCAGTTCTTC.

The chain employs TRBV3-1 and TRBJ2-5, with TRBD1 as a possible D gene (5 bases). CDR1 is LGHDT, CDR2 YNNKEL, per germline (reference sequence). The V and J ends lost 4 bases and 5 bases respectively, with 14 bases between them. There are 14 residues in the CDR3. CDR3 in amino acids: CASSLLGATETQYF. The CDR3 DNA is TGTGCCAGCAGCCTATTAGGGGCAACGGAGACCCAGTACTTC.

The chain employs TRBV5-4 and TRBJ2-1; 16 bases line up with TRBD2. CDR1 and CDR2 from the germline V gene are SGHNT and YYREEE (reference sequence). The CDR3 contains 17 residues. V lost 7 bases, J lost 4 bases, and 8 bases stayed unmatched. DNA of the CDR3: TGTGCCAGCGAGGGGGGACTAGCGGGAGGGGGATACAATGAGCAGTTCTTC. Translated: CASEGGLAGGGYNEQFF. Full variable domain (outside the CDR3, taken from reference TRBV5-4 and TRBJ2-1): ETGVTQSPTHLIKTRGQQVTLRCSSQSGHNTVSWYQQALGQGPQFIFQYYREEENGRGNFPPRFSGLQFPNYSSELNVNALELDDSALYLCASEGGLAGGGYNEQFFGPGTRLTVL.

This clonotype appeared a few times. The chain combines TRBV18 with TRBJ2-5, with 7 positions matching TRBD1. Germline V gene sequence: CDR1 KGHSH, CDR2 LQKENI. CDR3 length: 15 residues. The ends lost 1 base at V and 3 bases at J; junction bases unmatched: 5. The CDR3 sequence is CASSPQSGGKETQYF. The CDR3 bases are TGTGCCAGCTCACCACAATCAGGGGGAAAAGAGACCCAGTACTTC.

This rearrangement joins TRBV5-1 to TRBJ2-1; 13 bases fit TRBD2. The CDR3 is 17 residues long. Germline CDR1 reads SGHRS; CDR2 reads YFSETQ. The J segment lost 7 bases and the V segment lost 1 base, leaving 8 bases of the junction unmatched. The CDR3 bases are TGCGCCAGCAGCTTGCCAGAACTAGCGGGAGGGCCTAATGAGCAGTTCTTC. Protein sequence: CASSLPELAGGPNEQFF. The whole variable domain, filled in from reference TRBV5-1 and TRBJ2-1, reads KAGVTQTPRYLIKTRGQQVTLSCSPISGHRSVSWYQQTPGQGLQFLFEYFSETQRNKGNFPGRFSGRQFSNSRSEMNVSTLELGDSALYLCASSLPELAGGPNEQFFGPGTRLTVL.

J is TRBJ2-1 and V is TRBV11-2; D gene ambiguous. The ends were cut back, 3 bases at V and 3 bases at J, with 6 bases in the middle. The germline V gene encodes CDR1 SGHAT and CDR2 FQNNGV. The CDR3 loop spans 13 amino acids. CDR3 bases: TGTGCCAGCAGCTTTAGGTTCTACAATGAGCAGTTCTTC. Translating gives CASSFRFYNEQFF.

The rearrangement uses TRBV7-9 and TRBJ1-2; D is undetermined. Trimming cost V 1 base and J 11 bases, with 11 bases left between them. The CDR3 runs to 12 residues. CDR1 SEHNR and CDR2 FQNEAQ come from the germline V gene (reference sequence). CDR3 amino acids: CASSLVRQEYTF. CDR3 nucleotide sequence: TGTGCCAGCAGCTTAGTGCGGCAGGAGTACACCTTC.

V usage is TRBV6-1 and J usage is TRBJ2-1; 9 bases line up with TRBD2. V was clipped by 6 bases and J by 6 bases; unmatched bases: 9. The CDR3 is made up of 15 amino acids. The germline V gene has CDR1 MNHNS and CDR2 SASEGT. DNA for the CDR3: TGTGCCAGCAGCCCCGCGGTAGCGGGAGCCAATGAGCAGTTCTTC. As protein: CASSPAVAGANEQFF.

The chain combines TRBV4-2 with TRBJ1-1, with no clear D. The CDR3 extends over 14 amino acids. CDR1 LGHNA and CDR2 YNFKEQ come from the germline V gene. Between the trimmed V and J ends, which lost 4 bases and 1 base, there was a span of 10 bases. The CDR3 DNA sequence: TGTGCCAGCAGCCGCCTCGACACGAACACTGAAGCTTTCTTT. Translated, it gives CASSRLDTNTEAFF.

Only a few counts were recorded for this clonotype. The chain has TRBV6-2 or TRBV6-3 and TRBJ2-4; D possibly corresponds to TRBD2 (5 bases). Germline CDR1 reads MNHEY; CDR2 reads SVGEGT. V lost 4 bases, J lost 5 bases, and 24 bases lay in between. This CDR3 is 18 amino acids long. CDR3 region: CASSSEALIETTQNIQYF. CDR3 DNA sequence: TGTGCCAGCAGTTCTGAGGCTCTCATAGAGACTACGCAAAACATTCAGTACTTC.

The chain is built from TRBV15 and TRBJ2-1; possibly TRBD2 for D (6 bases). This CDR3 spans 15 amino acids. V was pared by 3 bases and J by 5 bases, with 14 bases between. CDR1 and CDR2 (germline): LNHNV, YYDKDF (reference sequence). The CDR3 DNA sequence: TGTGCCACCAGCAGGGGTGGGGGGAGAAACAATGAGCAGTTCTTC. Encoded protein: CATSRGGGRNNEQFF.

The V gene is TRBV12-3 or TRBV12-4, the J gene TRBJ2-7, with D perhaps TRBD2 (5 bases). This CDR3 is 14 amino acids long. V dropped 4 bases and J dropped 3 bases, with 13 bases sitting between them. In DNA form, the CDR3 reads TGTGCCAGCAGTTCCCACTTCGGGAACTACGAGCAGTACTTC. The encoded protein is CASSSHFGNYEQYF.

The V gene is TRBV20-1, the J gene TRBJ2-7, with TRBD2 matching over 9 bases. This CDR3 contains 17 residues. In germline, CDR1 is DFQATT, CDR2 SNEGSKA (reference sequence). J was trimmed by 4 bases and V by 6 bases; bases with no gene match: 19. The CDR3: CSAKDWGGGRALYEQYF. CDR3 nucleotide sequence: TGCAGTGCCAAAGATTGGGGTGGCGGGAGGGCTCTTTACGAGCAGTACTTC.